The 13 T cell receptor beta chains listed next were all sequenced from one sample in a study of blood T cell repertoires in COVID-19. Assay: immunoSEQ multiplex PCR; the TCRdb copy retains only in-frame clones and omits some. The data show approximately 300,000 clones, around 89% seen once. What was sequenced was peripheral blood. These receptors were collected from a man aged 18 to 29 who had recovered from COVID-19.

V usage is TRBV19 and J usage is TRBJ2-1; TRBD2 is a possible D gene (6 bases). The V and J ends lost 1 base and 8 bases respectively, with 15 bases between them. Germline loops: CDR1 LNHDA, CDR2 SQIVND (reference sequence). The CDR3 extends over 15 amino acids. The CDR3 coding sequence is TGTGCCAGTAGTATAGGGACATCGGGAGTGCATGAGCAGTTCTTC. Translation: CASSIGTSGVHEQFF.

This chain links TRBV4-1 with TRBJ2-1; 12 bases map to TRBD2. The germline CDR1 and CDR2 sequences are MGHRA and YSYEKL. Trimming removed 4 bases from V and 3 bases from J; junction bases left unmatched: 1. The CDR3 runs to 15 residues. CDR3 protein: CASSRLAGDYNEQFF. The CDR3, as DNA: TGCGCCAGCAGCCGACTAGCGGGGGACTACAATGAGCAGTTCTTC.

This sequence joins TRBV20-1 and TRBJ1-1, with D perhaps matching TRBD1 (5 bases). V was trimmed by 5 bases and J by 6 bases, leaving 10 bases between them. There are 11 residues in the CDR3. Germline CDR1 reads DFQATT; CDR2 reads SNEGSKA (reference sequence). CDR3 coding DNA: TGCAGTGCTTCTTGGGGGGCTGAAGCTTTCTTT. Its translation is CSASWGAEAFF.

This clone was seen once. The V and J genes are TRBV7-9 and TRBJ2-2; tentatively, D is TRBD2 (7 bases). The CDR3 consists of 17 residues. The V end was cut by 5 bases, the J end by 3 bases, with 19 bases between. CDR1 is SEHNR and CDR2 is FQNEAQ in the germline V gene (reference sequence). The CDR3 spells CASSPSIRGAHTGELFF. CDR3 DNA: TGTGCCAGCAGCCCCTCAATTCGGGGGGCTCACACCGGGGAGCTGTTTTTT.

This clone has just one count. The chain recombines TRBV10-3 with TRBJ2-7; 7 bases align to TRBD1. V trimming: 5 bases; J trimming: 2 bases; junction bases outside the gene matches: 6. Germline CDR1 and CDR2: ENHRY and SYGVKD. The CDR3 has 14 residues. CDR3 loop: CAISQSGQAYEQYF. The CDR3 coding sequence is TGTGCCATCAGTCAATCAGGACAGGCCTACGAGCAGTACTTC.

The chain uses TRBV29-1 and TRBJ1-1; D is unresolved. Trimming took off 2 bases at V and 1 base at J, with 14 bases between the two ends. The germline gives CDR1 SQVTM, CDR2 ANQGSEA. CDR3 length: 15 amino acids. This CDR3 is CSVEYQALRNTEAFF. In DNA form, the CDR3 reads TGCAGCGTTGAATATCAAGCTTTGCGGAACACTGAAGCTTTCTTT.

The chain uses TRBV18 and TRBJ2-3, with TRBD2 as a possible D gene (7 bases). Germline loops: CDR1 KGHSH, CDR2 LQKENI. Trimming removed 3 bases from V and 5 bases from J, with 15 bases in between. This CDR3 has 15 amino acids. The DNA for the CDR3 is TGTGCCAGCTCACCTCCTTTCGGGGGGCAAGATACGCAGTATTTT. Protein: CASSPPFGGQDTQYF.

The chain joins TRBV28 to TRBJ2-6, with 10 bases fitting TRBD1. The CDR3 runs to 18 residues. Looked up from germline, CDR1 is MDHEN and CDR2 is SYDVKM. With V trimmed by 5 bases and J by 1 base, 8 bases remained unmatched. The CDR3 coding sequence is TGTGCCAGCAGTGACAGACCGGGACAGGGGTCTGGGGCCAACGTCCTGACTTTC. Its protein is CASSDRPGQGSGANVLTF.

The chain employs TRBV2 and TRBJ1-5, with 10 bases matching TRBD1. Per the germline V gene, CDR1 is SNHLY and CDR2 is FYNNEI. This CDR3 has 14 amino acids. V was clipped by 5 bases and J by 5 bases; unmatched bases: 3. CDR3 sequence reads: CASSTGQGHQPQHF. Here the CDR3 DNA reads TGTGCCAGCAGTACGGGACAGGGGCATCAGCCCCAGCATTTT.

This clone was picked up one time. The genes are TRBV19 and TRBJ2-1; 10 positions match TRBD1. The V segment lost 2 bases and the J segment 1 base; nucleotides outside the gene matches: 5. Germline CDR1 LNHDA, CDR2 SQIVND (reference sequence). The CDR3 is 17 amino acids. The CDR3, as DNA: TGTGCCAGTAGTATAAATCGACAGGGGGCTTCCTACAATGAGCAGTTCTTC. It specifies CASSINRQGASYNEQFF.

V usage is TRBV7-6 and J usage is TRBJ2-5, with 10 nucleotides matching TRBD2. Germline CDR1 SGHVS, CDR2 FNYEAQ. This CDR3 contains 15 residues. V lost 5 bases to trimming and J lost 3 bases; unmatched junction nucleotides: 6. The CDR3 region has the DNA TGTGCCAGCAGCCCTAGGACTAGCGGTGAAGAGACCCAGTACTTC. Its translation: CASSPRTSGEETQYF.

J is TRBJ2-7 and V is TRBV9; 11 bases fit TRBD2. V was pared by 1 base and J by 2 bases, with 2 bases of the junction left unmatched. This CDR3 is 15 amino acids long. Per the germline V gene, CDR1 is SGDLS and CDR2 is YYNGEE. CDR3 sequence (DNA): TGTGCCAGCAGCGTAACTAGCGGGAGTACCTACGAGCAGTACTTC. As protein: CASSVTSGSTYEQYF.

V is TRBV9 and J is TRBJ2-2, with unresolved D. There are 14 residues in the CDR3. Germline loops: CDR1 SGDLS, CDR2 YYNGEE. V lost 4 bases and J 5 bases, leaving 12 bases between the germline ends. The CDR3 reads CASSPPSPTGELFF. The CDR3 nucleotides read TGTGCCAGCAGCCCCCCAAGCCCAACCGGGGAGCTGTTTTTT.